One TCR beta chain is described in this entry. What it binds is unknown. The same CDR3 is also encoded by other DNA sequences in this sample. The CDR3 runs to 12 residues. Germline V gene sequence: CDR1 SQVTM, CDR2 ANQGSEA. V was shortened by 3 bases and J by 2 bases, with 7 bases between the two germline ends. This record comes from a study of cytomegalovirus exposure and HLA in healthy donors. For the study at large: Around 80 million unique TCR sequences came from HLA-typed donors in an early release.

PCR employed 60 Vbeta and 13 Jbeta primers. Here immunoSEQ multiplex PCR was the method, and the copy in TCRdb shows in-frame clones only, minus some. The table has more than 85,000 clones, just over 75% seen once. Study outcomes and limitations: Some V segments (TRBV6-2 and TRBV6-3 among them) were excluded as indistinguishable. Generally TCR sequences proved uncommon, though certain public TCRs appeared in numerous donors.

Sequenced sample: PBMCs. The chain is built from TRBV29-1 and TRBJ1-1; D is perhaps TRBD1 (5 bases). This sequence was found in a man aged 30 to 39 in good health and CMV-seropositive. The CDR3 spells CSVDRGNTEAFF. The CDR3, as DNA: TGCAGCGTTGATAGGGGAAACACTGAAGCTTTCTTT.